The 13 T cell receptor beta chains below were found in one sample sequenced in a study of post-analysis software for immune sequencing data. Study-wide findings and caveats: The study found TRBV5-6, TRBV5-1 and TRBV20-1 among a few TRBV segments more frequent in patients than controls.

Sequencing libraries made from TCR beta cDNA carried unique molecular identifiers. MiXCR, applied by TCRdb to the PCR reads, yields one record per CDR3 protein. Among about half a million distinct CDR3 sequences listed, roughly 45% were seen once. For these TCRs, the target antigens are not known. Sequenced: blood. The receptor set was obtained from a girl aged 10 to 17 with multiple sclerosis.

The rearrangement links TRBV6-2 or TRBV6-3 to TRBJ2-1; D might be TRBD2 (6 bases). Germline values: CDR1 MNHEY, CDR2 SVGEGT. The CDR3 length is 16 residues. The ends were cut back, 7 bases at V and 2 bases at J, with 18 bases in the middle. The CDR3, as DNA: TGTGCCAGCACACCAGCGGACTATTTGACCTACAATGAGCAGTTCTTC. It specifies CASTPADYLTYNEQFF.

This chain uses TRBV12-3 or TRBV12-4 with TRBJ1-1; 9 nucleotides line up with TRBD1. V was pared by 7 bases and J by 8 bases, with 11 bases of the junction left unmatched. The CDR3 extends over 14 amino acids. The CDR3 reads CASIPQGARPEAFF. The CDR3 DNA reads TGTGCCAGCATCCCACAGGGGGCACGGCCGGAAGCTTTCTTT.

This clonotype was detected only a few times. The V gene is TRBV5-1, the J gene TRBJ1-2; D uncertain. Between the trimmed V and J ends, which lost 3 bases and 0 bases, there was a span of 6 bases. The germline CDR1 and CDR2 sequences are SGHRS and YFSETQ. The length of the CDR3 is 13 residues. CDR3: CASSSVTNYGYTF. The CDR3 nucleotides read TGCGCCAGCAGCTCCGTGACTAACTATGGCTACACCTTC.

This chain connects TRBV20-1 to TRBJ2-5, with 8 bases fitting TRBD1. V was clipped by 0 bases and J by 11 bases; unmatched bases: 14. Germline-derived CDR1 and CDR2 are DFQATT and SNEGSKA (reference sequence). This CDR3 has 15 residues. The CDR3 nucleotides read TGCAGTGCTAGAGATGAGAGGACAGGGTTATATGAGCAGTACTTC. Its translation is CSARDERTGLYEQYF.

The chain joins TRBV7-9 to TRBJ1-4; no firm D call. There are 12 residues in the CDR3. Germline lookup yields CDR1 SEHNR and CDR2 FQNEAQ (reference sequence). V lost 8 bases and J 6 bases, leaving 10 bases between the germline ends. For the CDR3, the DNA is TGTGCCAGCGTTCGGGGAGATGAAAAACTGTTTTTT. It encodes CASVRGDEKLFF.

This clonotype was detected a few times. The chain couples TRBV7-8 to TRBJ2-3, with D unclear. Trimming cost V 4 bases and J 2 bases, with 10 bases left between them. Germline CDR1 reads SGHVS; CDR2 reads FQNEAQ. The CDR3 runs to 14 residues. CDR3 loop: CASSWVTSTDTQYF. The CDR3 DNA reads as TGTGCCAGCAGCTGGGTAACCTCCACAGATACGCAGTATTTT. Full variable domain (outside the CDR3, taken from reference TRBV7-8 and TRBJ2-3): GAGVSQSPRYKVAKRGQDVALRCDPISGHVSLFWYQQALGQGPEFLTYFQNEAQLDKSGLPSDRFFAERPEGSVSTLKIQRTQQEDSAVYLCASSWVTSTDTQYFGPGTRLTVL.

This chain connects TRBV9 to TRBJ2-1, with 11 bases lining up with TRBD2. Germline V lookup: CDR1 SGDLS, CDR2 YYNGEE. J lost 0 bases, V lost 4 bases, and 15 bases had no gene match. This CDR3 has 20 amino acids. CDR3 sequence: CASSYTTGLAASSSYNEQFF. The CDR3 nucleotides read TGTGCCAGCAGCTACACAACGGGACTAGCGGCCTCGAGCTCCTACAATGAGCAGTTCTTC.

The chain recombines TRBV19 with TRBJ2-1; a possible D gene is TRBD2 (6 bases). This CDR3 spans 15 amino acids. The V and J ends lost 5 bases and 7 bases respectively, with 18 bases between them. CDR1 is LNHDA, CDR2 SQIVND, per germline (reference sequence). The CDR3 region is CASSPPGGNGNEQFF. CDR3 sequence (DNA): TGTGCCAGTAGTCCTCCTGGGGGGAACGGGAATGAGCAGTTCTTC. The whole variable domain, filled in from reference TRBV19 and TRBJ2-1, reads DGGITQSPKYLFRKEGQNVTLSCEQNLNHDAMYWYRQDPGQGLRLIYYSQIVNDFQKGDIAEGYSVSREKKESFPLTVTSAQKNPTAFYLCASSPPGGNGNEQFFGPGTRLTVL.

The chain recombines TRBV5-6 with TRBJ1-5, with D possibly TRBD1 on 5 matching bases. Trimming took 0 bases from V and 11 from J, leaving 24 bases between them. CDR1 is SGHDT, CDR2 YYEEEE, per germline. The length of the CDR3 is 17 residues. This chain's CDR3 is CASSLGGGASKTVTQHF. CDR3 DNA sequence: TGTGCCAGCAGCTTGGGGGGAGGGGCCTCAAAGACGGTCACCCAGCATTTT. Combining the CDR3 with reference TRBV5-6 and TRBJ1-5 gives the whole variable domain DAGVTQSPTHLIKTRGQQVTLRCSPKSGHDTVSWYQQALGQGPQFIFQYYEEEERQRGNFPDRFSGHQFPNYSSELNVNALLLGDSALYLCASSLGGGASKTVTQHFGDGTRLSIL.

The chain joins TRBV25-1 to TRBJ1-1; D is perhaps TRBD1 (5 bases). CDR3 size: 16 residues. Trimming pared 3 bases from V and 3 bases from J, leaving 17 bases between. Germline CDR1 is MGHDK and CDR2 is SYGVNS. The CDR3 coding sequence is TGTGCCAGCAGTGATCCCGGGACGCCGGGAGACACTGAAGCTTTCTTT. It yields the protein CASSDPGTPGDTEAFF.

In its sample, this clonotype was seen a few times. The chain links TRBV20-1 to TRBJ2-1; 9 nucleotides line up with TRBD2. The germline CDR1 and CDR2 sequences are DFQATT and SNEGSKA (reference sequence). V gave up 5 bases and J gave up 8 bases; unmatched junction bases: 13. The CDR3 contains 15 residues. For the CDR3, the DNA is TGCAGTGCTGAAAGGGGGGGACTAGCCCCGTATGAGCAGTTCTTC. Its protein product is CSAERGGLAPYEQFF.

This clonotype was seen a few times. The CDR3 protein is CASSQEDRGNQPQHF. The CDR3, as DNA: TGCGCCAGCAGCCAAGAAGACAGGGGAAATCAGCCCCAGCATTTT. V is TRBV4-1 and J is TRBJ1-5; 8 nucleotides align to TRBD1. J lost 4 bases, V lost 0 bases, and 2 bases had no gene match. Germline V gene data show CDR1 as MGHRA and CDR2 as YSYEKL. CDR3 length: 15 amino acids.

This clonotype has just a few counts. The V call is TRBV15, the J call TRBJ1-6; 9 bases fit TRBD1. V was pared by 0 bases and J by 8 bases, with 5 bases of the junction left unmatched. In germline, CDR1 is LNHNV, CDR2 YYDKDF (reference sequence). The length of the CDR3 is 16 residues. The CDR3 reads CATSRDLDRGDSPLHF. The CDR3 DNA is TGTGCCACCAGCAGAGACCTGGACAGGGGTGATTCACCCCTCCACTTT.